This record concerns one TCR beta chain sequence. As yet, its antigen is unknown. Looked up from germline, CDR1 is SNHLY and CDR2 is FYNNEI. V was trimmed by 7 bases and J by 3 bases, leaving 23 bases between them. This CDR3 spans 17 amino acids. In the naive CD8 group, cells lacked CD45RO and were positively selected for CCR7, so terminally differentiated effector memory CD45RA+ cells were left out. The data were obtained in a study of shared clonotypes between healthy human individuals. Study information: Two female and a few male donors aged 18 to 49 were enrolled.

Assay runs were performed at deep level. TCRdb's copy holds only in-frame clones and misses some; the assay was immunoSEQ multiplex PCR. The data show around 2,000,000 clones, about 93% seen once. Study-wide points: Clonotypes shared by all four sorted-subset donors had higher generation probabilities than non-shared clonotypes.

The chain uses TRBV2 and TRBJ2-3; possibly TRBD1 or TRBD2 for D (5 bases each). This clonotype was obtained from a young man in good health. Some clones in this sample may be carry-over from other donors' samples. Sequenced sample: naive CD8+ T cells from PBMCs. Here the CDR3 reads CASIGTLIGLGTDTQYF. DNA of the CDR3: TGTGCCAGCATCGGGACCCTCATTGGGCTGGGGACAGATACGCAGTATTTT.